This T cell receptor beta chain appears in the sequencing data of a study of blood T cells in healthy people across ages. This clonotype has ten or more counts. Antigen unknown. Findings of the study overall: Age advanced and TCR beta diversity per million T cells fell, roughly linearly. CMV status of donors was unknown, possibly confounding expanded clonotype changes.

Through a sample-barcoded 5' primer and a J-beta primer mix, a second PCR was run for roughly 6 to 11 cycles. TCRdb reprocessed the 5' RACE reads via MiXCR and lists one record per CDR3 protein. The table shows some 1.7 million distinct CDR3 sequences, with about 28% occurring only once. Donation came from healthy Caucasian individuals in Russia who were aged roughly 6 to 95. The CDR3 contains 14 residues. Germline trimming cut 7 bases from V and 3 bases from J; bases unmatched to any gene: 7. CDR1 and CDR2 (germline): MNHNY, SVGAGI (reference sequence). Sequencing was performed on blood. V and J are TRBV6-6 and TRBJ1-2; 8 bases map to TRBD1. The TCR originated in a woman younger than 45 in good health. This CDR3 reads CASTPGGDYYGYTF. The DNA for the CDR3 is TGTGCCAGCACCCCAGGGGGCGACTACTATGGCTACACCTTC.